This T cell receptor beta chain is from a study of PD-1 blockade in classical Hodgkin lymphoma (TCRdb year 2020). Concerning the study at large: Nivolumab dosing was 3 mg/kg intravenously every 2 weeks, continuing until either disease progression or unacceptable toxicity. The study used CyTOF and TCR beta sequencing to define a peripheral blood immune signature of response to PD-1 blockade in classical Hodgkin lymphoma.

Genomic DNA was extracted with the Qiagen DNeasy kit from unsorted PBMCs and from negatively selected CD4+ and CD8+ fractions. Using primers that anneal to V and J segments, immunoSEQ multiplex PCR amplified the TCR beta CDR3 regions. A synthetic immune receptor repertoire was used to minimize amplification bias, and any remaining bias was removed computationally after sequencing. The study's own analysis went as follows. Custom Python scripts were used to quantify repertoire diversity as the Shannon entropy index. Unsorted, CD4+ and CD8+ repertoires were analyzed separately, except for combined analyses in which CD4+ and CD8+ sequences were merged in silico. A clone was considered expanded if an increase in frequency of at least 2-fold after treatment relative to C1D1 was found, and a pseudocount of 0.5 was applied to clones undetected at baseline. Singleton clones were defined as clones with 0 or 1 copy at C1D1, and non-singleton clones were defined as clones with 2 or more copies. Clones expanded in unsorted samples were annotated as CD4+, CD8+ or unknown by matching protein sequences in sorted samples from the same patient. Diversity changes from C1D1 to C4D1 were tested in paired samples using Wilcoxon tests. TCRdb took this table from immuneACCESS and kept in-frame rearrangements with V and J called. Such tables lack part of the clones; where checked against another copy, unresolved V genes explain under half of the gap, and the rest is unexplained. V and J calls plus clone size are reproduced from that table; the DNA served to infer D and trimming. The sample data list over 10,000 clones, and approximately 79% of these were observed just once. The ten largest clonotypes hold about 25% of the sample.

V is shortened by 5 bases, J by 3 bases, and the region joining them spans 16 bases. Reading from cysteine to phenylalanine, the CDR3 counts 15 amino acids. The only DNA kept is the CDR3, 45 bases in frame from the first base. As encoded in the germline V gene, CDR1 is MDHEN while CDR2 is SYDVKM. For this clone: Its antigen remains undetermined. No base quality values were provided; no much bigger clone lies one nucleotide off.

General conclusions and limits of the study: A significant rise by C4D1 was seen in CD4+ but not CD8+ TCR diversity (p=0.0027 vs p=0.16), with the rise being most apparent in complete responders (p=0.02). Patients starting nivolumab less than 1 year after ASCT had lower diversity and were excluded from later analyses to avoid confounding by immune reconstitution. Newly diagnosed patients were reported to have lower baseline TCR diversity than healthy donors, and relapsed/refractory patients were reported to have lower baseline TCR diversity still. Trial patients achieving complete response had baseline diversity similar to newly diagnosed patients, whereas partial responders and progressors had significantly lower diversity. Only a single clinical trial cohort was studied, and what caused the repertoire differences, possibly disease activity or prior therapy, remained undefined.

What this sample's time point label stands for: cycle 1 day 1 (C1D1), immediately before nivolumab initiation. Every trial patient had relapsed after autologous stem cell transplantation, and cohorts A, B and C differed in prior brentuximab vedotin exposure. The trial cohort included 56 patients with relapsed/refractory classical Hodgkin lymphoma, and each patient had a best overall response of complete response, partial response or progressive disease. In the multi-cohort phase II CheckMate 205 trial, trial patients received single-agent nivolumab. An independent review committee assessed best overall response by applying the 2007 International Working Group response criteria. PBMCs from the trial were collected at three points: immediately before nivolumab initiation (C1D1), and during therapy at cycle 2 day 1 and cycle 4 day 1. After peripheral blood was drawn into 8 mL Vacutainer Cell Preparation Tubes, PBMCs were isolated by centrifugation and then cryopreserved.

This clonotype was sampled from a human donor with classical Hodgkin lymphoma. Material: peripheral blood mononuclear cells (PBMCs), obtained at baseline. Rearrangement joined TRBV28 to TRBJ1-1; the D gene is perhaps TRBD1, on 6 matching bases. The CDR3 sequence is CASSPPDRPYTEAFF. The DNA sequence reads TGTGCCAGCAGTCCCCCCGACAGGCCATACACTGAAGCTTTCTTT.